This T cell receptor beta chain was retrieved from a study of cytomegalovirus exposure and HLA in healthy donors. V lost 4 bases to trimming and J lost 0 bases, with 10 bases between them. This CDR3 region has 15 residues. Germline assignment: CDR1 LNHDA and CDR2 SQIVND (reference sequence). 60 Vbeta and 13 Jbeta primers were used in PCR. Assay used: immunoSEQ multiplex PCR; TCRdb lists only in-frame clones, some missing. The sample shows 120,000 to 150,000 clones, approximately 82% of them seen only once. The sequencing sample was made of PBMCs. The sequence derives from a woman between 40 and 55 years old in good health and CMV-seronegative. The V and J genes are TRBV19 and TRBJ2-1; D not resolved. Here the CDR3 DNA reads TGTGCCAGTAGTACATCGGTAACCTCCTACAATGAGCAGTTCTTC. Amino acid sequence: CASSTSVTSYNEQFF.